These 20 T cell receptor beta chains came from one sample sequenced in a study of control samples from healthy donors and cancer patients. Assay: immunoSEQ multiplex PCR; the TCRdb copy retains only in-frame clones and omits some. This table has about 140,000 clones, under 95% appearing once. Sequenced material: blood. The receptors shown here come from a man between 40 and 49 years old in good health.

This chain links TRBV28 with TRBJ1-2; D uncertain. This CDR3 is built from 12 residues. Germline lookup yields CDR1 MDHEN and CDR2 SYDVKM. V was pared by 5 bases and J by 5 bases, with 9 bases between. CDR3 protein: CASSNLHYGYTF. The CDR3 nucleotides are TGTGCCAGCAGTAACCTACATTATGGCTACACCTTC.

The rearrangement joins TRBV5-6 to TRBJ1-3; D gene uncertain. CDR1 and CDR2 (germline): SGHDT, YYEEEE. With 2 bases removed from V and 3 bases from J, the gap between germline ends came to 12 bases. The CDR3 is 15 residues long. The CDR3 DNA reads TGTGCCAGCAGCTTTCCGGGTTTGGGTGGAAACACCATATATTTT. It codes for CASSFPGLGGNTIYF.

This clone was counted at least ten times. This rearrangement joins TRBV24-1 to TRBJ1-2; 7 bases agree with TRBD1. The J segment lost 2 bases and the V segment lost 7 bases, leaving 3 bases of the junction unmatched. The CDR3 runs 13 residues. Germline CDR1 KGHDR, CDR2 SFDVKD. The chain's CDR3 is CATSDRANYGYTF. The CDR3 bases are TGTGCCACCAGCGACAGGGCCAACTATGGCTACACCTTC.

DNA of the CDR3: TGTGCCAGCAGCCACACCCGGGACACTAGCACAGATACGCAGTATTTT. This sequence encodes CASSHTRDTSTDTQYF. The rearrangement uses TRBV9 and TRBJ2-3, with TRBD1 as a possible D gene (6 bases). CDR1 and CDR2 (germline): SGDLS, YYNGEE. The CDR3 length is 16 residues. Trimming removed 4 bases at V and 0 bases at J, with 15 bases between.

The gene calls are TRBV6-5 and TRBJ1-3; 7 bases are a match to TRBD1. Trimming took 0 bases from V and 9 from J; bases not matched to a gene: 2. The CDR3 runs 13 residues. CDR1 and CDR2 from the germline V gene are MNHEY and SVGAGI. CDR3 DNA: TGTGCCAGCAGTTACTCAGACAGGGCCACCATATATTTT. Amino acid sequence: CASSYSDRATIYF.

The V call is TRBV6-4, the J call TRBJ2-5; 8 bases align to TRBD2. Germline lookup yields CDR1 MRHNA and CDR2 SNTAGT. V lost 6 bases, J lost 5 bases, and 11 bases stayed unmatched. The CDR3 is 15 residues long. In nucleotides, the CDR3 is TGTGCCAGCAGCCCTTCCGGACTAGCCGGGGAGACCCAGTACTTC. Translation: CASSPSGLAGETQYF.

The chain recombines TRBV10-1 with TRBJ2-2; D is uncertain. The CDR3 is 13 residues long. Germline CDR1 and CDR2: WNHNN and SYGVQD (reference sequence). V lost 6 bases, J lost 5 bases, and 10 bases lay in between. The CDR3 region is CASSSAWTGELFF. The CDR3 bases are TGCGCCAGCAGCTCGGCGTGGACCGGGGAGCTGTTTTTT.

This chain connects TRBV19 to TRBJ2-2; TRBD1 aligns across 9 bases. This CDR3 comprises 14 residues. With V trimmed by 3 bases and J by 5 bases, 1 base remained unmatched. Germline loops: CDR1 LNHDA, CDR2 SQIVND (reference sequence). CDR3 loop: CASSMTGGTGELFF. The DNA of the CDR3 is TGTGCCAGTAGTATGACAGGGGGTACCGGGGAGCTGTTTTTT.

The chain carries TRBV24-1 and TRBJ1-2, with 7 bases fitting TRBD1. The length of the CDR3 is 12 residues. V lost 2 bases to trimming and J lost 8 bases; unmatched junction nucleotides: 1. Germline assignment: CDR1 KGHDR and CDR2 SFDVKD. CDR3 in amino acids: CATSDYRGGYTF. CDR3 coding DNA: TGTGCCACCAGTGATTACAGGGGCGGCTACACCTTC.

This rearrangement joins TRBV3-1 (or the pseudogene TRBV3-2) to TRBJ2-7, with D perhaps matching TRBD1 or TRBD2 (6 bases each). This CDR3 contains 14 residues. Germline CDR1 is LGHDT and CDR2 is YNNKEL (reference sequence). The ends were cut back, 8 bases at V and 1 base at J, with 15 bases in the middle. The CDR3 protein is CASARGGQSYEQYF. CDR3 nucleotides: TGTGCCAGCGCGCGAGGGGGGCAATCCTACGAGCAGTACTTC.

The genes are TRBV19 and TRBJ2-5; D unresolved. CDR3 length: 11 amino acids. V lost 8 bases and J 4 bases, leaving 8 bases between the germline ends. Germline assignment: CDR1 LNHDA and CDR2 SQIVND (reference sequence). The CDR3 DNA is TGTGCCAGTTTCTTTGGAGAGACCCAGTACTTC. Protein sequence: CASFFGETQYF.

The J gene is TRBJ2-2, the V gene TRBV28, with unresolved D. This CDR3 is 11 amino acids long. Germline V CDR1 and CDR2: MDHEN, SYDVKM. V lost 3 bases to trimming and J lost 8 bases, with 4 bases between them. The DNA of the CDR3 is TGTGCCAGCAGTTTGGCAGGGGAGCTGTTTTTT. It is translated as CASSLAGELFF.

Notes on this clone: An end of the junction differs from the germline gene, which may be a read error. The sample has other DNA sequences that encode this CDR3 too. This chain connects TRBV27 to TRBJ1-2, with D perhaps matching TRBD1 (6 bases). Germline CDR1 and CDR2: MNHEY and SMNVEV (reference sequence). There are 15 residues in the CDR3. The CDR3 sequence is CASSLRDTNNYGYTF. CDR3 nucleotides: TGCGCCAGCAGTTTACGGGACACCAATAACTATGGCTACACCTTC.

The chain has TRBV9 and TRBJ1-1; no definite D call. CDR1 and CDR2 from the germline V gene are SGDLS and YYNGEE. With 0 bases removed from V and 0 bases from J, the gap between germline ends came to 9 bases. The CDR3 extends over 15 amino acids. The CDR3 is CASSVVSVLNTEAFF. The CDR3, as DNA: TGTGCCAGCAGCGTAGTGTCAGTCCTGAACACTGAAGCTTTCTTT.

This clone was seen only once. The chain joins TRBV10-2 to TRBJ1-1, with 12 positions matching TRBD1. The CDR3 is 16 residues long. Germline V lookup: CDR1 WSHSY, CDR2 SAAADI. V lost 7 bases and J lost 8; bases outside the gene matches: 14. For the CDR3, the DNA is TGCGCCAGCATATCAATTCCGGGACAGGGGGCAATAGAAGCTTTCTTT. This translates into CASISIPGQGAIEAFF.

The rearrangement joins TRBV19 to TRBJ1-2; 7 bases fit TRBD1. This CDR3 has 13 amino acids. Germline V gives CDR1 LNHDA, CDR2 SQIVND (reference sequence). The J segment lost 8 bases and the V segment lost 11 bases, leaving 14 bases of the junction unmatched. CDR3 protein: CAGHDRVSGGYTF. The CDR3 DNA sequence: TGTGCCGGACATGACAGGGTTTCGGGCGGCTACACCTTC.

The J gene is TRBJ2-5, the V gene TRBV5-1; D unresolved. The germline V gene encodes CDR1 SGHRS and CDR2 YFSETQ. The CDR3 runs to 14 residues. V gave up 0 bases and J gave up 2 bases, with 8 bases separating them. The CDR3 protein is CASSLVQTQETQYF. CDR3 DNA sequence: TGCGCCAGCAGCTTGGTTCAGACACAAGAGACCCAGTACTTC. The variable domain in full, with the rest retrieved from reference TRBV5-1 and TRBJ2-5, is KAGVTQTPRYLIKTRGQQVTLSCSPISGHRSVSWYQQTPGQGLQFLFEYFSETQRNKGNFPGRFSGRQFSNSRSEMNVSTLELGDSALYLCASSLVQTQETQYFGPGTRLLVL.

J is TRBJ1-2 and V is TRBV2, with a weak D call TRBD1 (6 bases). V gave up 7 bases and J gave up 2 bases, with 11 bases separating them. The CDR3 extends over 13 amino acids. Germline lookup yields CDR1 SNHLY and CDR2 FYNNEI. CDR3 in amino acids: CASMRGTNYGYTF. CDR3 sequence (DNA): TGTGCCAGCATGAGGGGGACCAACTATGGCTACACCTTC.

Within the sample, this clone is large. The CDR3 is CASSESGGNTGELFF. DNA of the CDR3: TGTGCCAGCAGTGAGAGCGGGGGTAACACCGGGGAGCTGTTTTTT. V is TRBV6-4 and J is TRBJ2-2, with 8 positions matching TRBD2. The CDR3 is 15 residues long. Germline V gene lookup returns CDR1 MRHNA and CDR2 SNTAGT. Trimming at V came to 3 bases and at J to 2 bases, leaving 2 bases not matched to a gene.

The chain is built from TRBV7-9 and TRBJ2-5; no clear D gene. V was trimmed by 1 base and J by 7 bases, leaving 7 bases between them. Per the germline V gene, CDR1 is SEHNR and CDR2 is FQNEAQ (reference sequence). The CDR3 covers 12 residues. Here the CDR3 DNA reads TGTGCCAGCAGCTTAGACAAGCGGACCCAGTACTTC. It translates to CASSLDKRTQYF.